This T cell receptor beta chain was sequenced during a study of PD-L1 blockade in urothelial cancer. This CDR3 is 14 amino acids long. V was clipped by 2 bases and J by 6 bases, with 9 bases between them. Germline CDR1 and CDR2: SGHNT and YYREEE (reference sequence). Here immunoSEQ multiplex PCR was the method, and the copy in TCRdb shows in-frame clones only, minus some. The sample holds tens of thousands of clones, almost 90% seen once. Noted time point: peripheral blood 6 weeks after treatment start. The rearrangement links TRBV5-4 to TRBJ1-6, with no clear D. This TCR was recovered from a man in his sixties with urothelial cancer. The material was PBMCs, obtained around atezolizumab (anti-PD-L1) treatment. CDR3 DNA: TGTGCCAGCAGCTTCGAGGTCGGTAATTCACCCCTCCACTTT. Translating gives CASSFEVGNSPLHF.